Shown below are 22 T cell receptor beta chains from a single sample sequenced in a study of blood T cell repertoires in COVID-19. The data were produced by immunoSEQ multiplex PCR, yet TCRdb's version contains in-frame clones alone and is incomplete. This table has about 120,000 clones, 80% to 90% appearing once. Input material: peripheral blood. Receptors were obtained from a man in his 70s with active or convalescent COVID-19.

V gene TRBV15 combines with J gene TRBJ2-7, with D possibly TRBD1 on 6 matching bases. Germline CDR1 reads LNHNV; CDR2 reads YYDKDF (reference sequence). CDR3 length equals 13 residues. The V gene lost 2 bases and the J gene lost 4 bases, with 9 bases spanning the gap. CDR3 sequence (DNA): TGTGCCACCAGCAGAAGTACAGGGTACGAGCAGTACTTC. It specifies CATSRSTGYEQYF.

The V call is TRBV4-1, the J call TRBJ2-4, with TRBD2 matching 11 bases. This CDR3 comprises 18 residues. The V segment lost 0 bases and the J segment 0 bases; nucleotides outside the gene matches: 4. The germline gives CDR1 MGHRA, CDR2 YSYEKL. CDR3 coding DNA: TGCGCCAGCAGCCAAGATGGGACTAGCGGCATAGCCAAAAACATTCAGTACTTC. It specifies CASSQDGTSGIAKNIQYF.

The rearrangement joins TRBV2 to TRBJ1-4; 9 bases are a match to TRBD1. Germline CDR1 and CDR2: SNHLY and FYNNEI. V dropped 6 bases and J dropped 7; count of bases not matched to a gene: 6. This CDR3 is 14 amino acids long. CDR3 DNA: TGTGCCAGCAGCTACAGGGGGCTCAGTGAAAAACTGTTTTTT. Its translation: CASSYRGLSEKLFF.

This clone was recorded once. The chain uses TRBV10-3 and TRBJ1-1; a weak D match, TRBD1 (5 bases). V was clipped by 6 bases and J by 3 bases, with 14 bases between them. Germline-derived CDR1 and CDR2 are ENHRY and SYGVKD. The CDR3 runs to 14 residues. CDR3 in DNA: TGTGCCATCAGCAAAGGGGAAGGGGACACTGAAGCTTTCTTT. It translates to CAISKGEGDTEAFF.

This chain links TRBV27 with TRBJ2-3, with D tentatively TRBD2 (6 bases). The CDR3 is 15 residues long. Germline lookup yields CDR1 MNHEY and CDR2 SMNVEV (reference sequence). V was cut by 6 bases and J by 3 bases, with 16 bases left in between. In nucleotides, the CDR3 is TGTGCCAGCAGGCCACTAGGGGCGGGGACAGATACGCAGTATTTT. It yields the protein CASRPLGAGTDTQYF.

This chain links TRBV24-1 with TRBJ1-2; TRBD1 agrees at 9 bases. V trimming: 4 bases; J trimming: 8 bases; junction bases outside the gene matches: 7. Germline CDR1 and CDR2: KGHDR and SFDVKD. The CDR3 runs to 14 residues. CDR3 loop: CATSERQGGRGYTF. The CDR3 DNA sequence: TGTGCCACCAGTGAGCGACAGGGGGGGAGAGGCTACACCTTC.

The chain recombines TRBV5-1 with TRBJ2-7; possibly TRBD1 for D (6 bases). Germline V gives CDR1 SGHRS, CDR2 YFSETQ. V was trimmed by 4 bases and J by 3 bases, leaving 11 bases between them. There are 13 residues in the CDR3. The CDR3 bases are TGCGCCAGCAGCCCGACAGGTAACTACGAGCAGTACTTC. As protein: CASSPTGNYEQYF.

V gene TRBV6-5 combines with J gene TRBJ1-6; TRBD1 is a possible D gene (6 bases). The CDR3 runs to 13 residues. The V and J ends lost 7 bases and 6 bases respectively, with 10 bases between them. Germline CDR1 MNHEY, CDR2 SVGAGI. Here the CDR3 DNA reads TGTGCCAGCAACCTGGACAGTAATTCACCCCTCCACTTT. This sequence encodes CASNLDSNSPLHF.

Turning to this clone: The junction shows a germline mismatch at one end, possibly a read error. The chain couples TRBV24-1 to TRBJ2-7, with a tentative D call TRBD2 (6 bases). CDR3 length: 14 amino acids. CDR1 and CDR2 from the germline V gene are KGHDR and SFDVKD. CDR3 loop: CATSDRLGSYGQYF. The CDR3 coding sequence is TGTGCCACCAGTGATCGACTAGGAAGCTACGGGCAGTACTTC.

The chain is built from TRBV28 and TRBJ1-4; D gene unclear. Germline CDR1 MDHEN, CDR2 SYDVKM. The CDR3 covers 15 residues. The ends were cut back, 6 bases at V and 0 bases at J, with 11 bases in the middle. CDR3 amino acids: CASSPRQATNEKLFF. Written as DNA, the CDR3 is TGTGCCAGCAGCCCCCGGCAGGCAACTAATGAAAAACTGTTTTTT.

V gene TRBV10-3 combines with J gene TRBJ1-5; 8 nucleotides align to TRBD1. The CDR3 contains 16 residues. In germline, CDR1 is ENHRY, CDR2 SYGVKD. V shed 8 bases and J 0 bases; nucleotides not matched to a gene: 9. CDR3 sequence reads: CAIGQTGQDSNQPQHF. CDR3 DNA sequence: TGTGCCATCGGACAAACGGGACAGGATAGCAATCAGCCCCAGCATTTT.

The chain has TRBV9 and TRBJ2-5; 13 bases fit TRBD2. The CDR3 sequence is 17 residues long. J lost 5 bases, V lost 2 bases, and 9 bases had no gene match. Germline V gene data show CDR1 as SGDLS and CDR2 as YYNGEE. CDR3 bases: TGTGCCAGCAGCGTCAGCACTAGCGGGAGGGTCGAGGAGACCCAGTACTTC. Translating gives CASSVSTSGRVEETQYF.

The V call is TRBV10-3, the J call TRBJ2-1, with 14 bases lining up with TRBD2. The V and J ends lost 0 bases and 7 bases, in that order; junction bases with no gene match: 8. This CDR3 has 18 amino acids. Germline V CDR1 and CDR2: ENHRY, SYGVKD. CDR3 nucleotide sequence: TGTGCCATCAGTGAGTCAGGGACTAGCGGGAGTAAGTATAATGAGCAGTTCTTC. This codes for CAISESGTSGSKYNEQFF.

This clone appeared a single time. This chain links TRBV18 with TRBJ2-7; perhaps TRBD2 as D (5 bases). The CDR3 spans 17 residues. Germline V gene data show CDR1 as KGHSH and CDR2 as LQKENI. Between the trimmed V and J ends, which lost 3 bases and 4 bases, there was a span of 22 bases. For the CDR3, the DNA is TGTGCCAGCTCACCTTCCACTAGAGAGGGTATCGGATACGAGCAGTACTTC. It codes for CASSPSTREGIGYEQYF.

In its sample, this clone was seen once. The V call is TRBV19, the J call TRBJ2-3, with 14 nucleotides matching TRBD2. The CDR3 has 18 amino acids. Germline CDR1 reads LNHDA; CDR2 reads SQIVND (reference sequence). Unmatched junction bases numbered 5, after V lost 3 bases and J lost 0 bases. CDR3 coding DNA: TGTGCCAGTAGTATTAGGGGACTAGCGGGAGTGAGCACAGATACGCAGTATTTT. As protein: CASSIRGLAGVSTDTQYF.

This rearrangement joins TRBV28 to TRBJ1-1, with 9 bases that match TRBD1. Looked up from germline, CDR1 is MDHEN and CDR2 is SYDVKM. The CDR3 extends over 13 amino acids. The junction had 1 base not matched to a gene; V was cut back by 1 base and J by 7 bases. The CDR3 DNA reads TGTGCCAGCAGTTTATTGGACAGGGGTGAAGCTTTCTTT. Residues: CASSLLDRGEAFF.

V and J are TRBV27 and TRBJ2-7; TRBD1 might be the D (6 bases). The CDR3 spans 15 residues. CDR1 and CDR2 from the germline V gene are MNHEY and SMNVEV (reference sequence). V was pared by 2 bases and J by 4 bases, with 15 bases between. The CDR3 coding sequence is TGTGCCAGCAGTTTAGATCCCGCCGGGACATACGAGCAGTACTTC. This sequence encodes CASSLDPAGTYEQYF.

V and J are TRBV19 and TRBJ1-5; D not resolved. CDR1 and CDR2 (germline): LNHDA, SQIVND (reference sequence). This CDR3 has 14 residues. The V and J ends lost 4 bases and 4 bases respectively, with 11 bases between them. For the CDR3, the DNA is TGTGCCAGTAGTAATGAGCGGTCAAATCAGCCCCAGCATTTT. Residues: CASSNERSNQPQHF.

The chain combines TRBV28 with TRBJ1-1; D not resolved. Germline V gives CDR1 MDHEN, CDR2 SYDVKM. V was trimmed by 10 bases and J by 8 bases, leaving 11 bases between them. CDR3 length: 10 amino acids. CDR3 residues: CATRETEAFF. The CDR3 DNA follows: TGTGCCACCCGAGAAACCGAAGCTTTCTTT. Based on the CDR3 plus reference TRBV28 and TRBJ1-1, the full variable domain is DVKVTQSSRYLVKRTGEKVFLECVQDMDHENMFWYRQDPGLGLRLIYFSYDVKMKEKGDIPEGYSVSREKKERFSLILESASTNQTSMYLCATRETEAFFGQGTRLTVV.

J is TRBJ1-1 and V is TRBV28, with D perhaps matching TRBD1 (6 bases). Germline V gene sequence: CDR1 MDHEN, CDR2 SYDVKM. This CDR3 contains 13 residues. Trimming shortened V by 11 bases and J by 0 bases, and 13 bases separated the two germline ends. This CDR3 reads CAGRDTMNTEAFF. CDR3 bases: TGTGCCGGCCGGGACACTATGAACACTGAAGCTTTCTTT.

This clone was observed many times. The CDR3 is CASSAAYRGTEAFF. The CDR3 nucleotides are TGTGCCAGCAGCGCCGCTTATCGGGGCACTGAAGCTTTCTTT. This chain connects TRBV9 to TRBJ1-1; D gene uncertain. Germline loops: CDR1 SGDLS, CDR2 YYNGEE. The germline V and J ends were trimmed by 3 bases and 4 bases, with 13 bases remaining between them. The CDR3 spans 14 residues.

The CDR3 loop is CASSQRLAGVHEQFF. The CDR3 bases are TGTGCCAGCAGCCAAAGACTAGCGGGAGTCCATGAGCAGTTCTTC. This chain joins TRBV11-2 and TRBJ2-1; 12 positions agree with TRBD2. Germline CDR1 reads SGHAT; CDR2 reads FQNNGV. The length of the CDR3 is 15 residues. Trimming cost V 5 bases and J 8 bases; bases outside gene matches: 7.